The clone carrying this T cell receptor beta chain has more than one count but fewer than ten. The data derive from a study of identical twins. TCRdb reprocessed the 5' RACE reads via MiXCR and lists one record per CDR3 protein. In the table there are 1,800,000 or so distinct CDR3 sequences, 25% to 35% of which are singletons. The germline gives CDR1 SGHTA, CDR2 FQGNSA. The CDR3 is 15 amino acids. With V trimmed by 1 base and J by 0 bases, 3 bases remained unmatched. The sequenced sample was cord blood. This TCR was recovered from a newborn girl in good health. The rearrangement uses TRBV7-2 and TRBJ2-7, with 7 bases matching TRBD2. The CDR3 sequence: CASSLVGGNSYEQYF. The CDR3 DNA is TGTGCCAGCAGCTTAGTGGGGGGGAACTCCTACGAGCAGTACTTC.